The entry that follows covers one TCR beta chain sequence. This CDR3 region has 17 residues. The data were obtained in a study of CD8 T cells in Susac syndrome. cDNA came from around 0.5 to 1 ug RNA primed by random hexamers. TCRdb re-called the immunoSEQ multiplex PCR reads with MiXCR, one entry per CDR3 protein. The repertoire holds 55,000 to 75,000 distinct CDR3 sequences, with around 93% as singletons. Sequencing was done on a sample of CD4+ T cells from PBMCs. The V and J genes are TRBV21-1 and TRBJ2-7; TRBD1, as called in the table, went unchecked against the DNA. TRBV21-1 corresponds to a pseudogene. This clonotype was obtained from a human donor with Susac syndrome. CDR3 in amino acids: CASSFHPAQDRVGEQYF. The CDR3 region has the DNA TGTGCCAGCTCTTTCCATCCCGCACAGGACAGGGTGGGCGAGCAGTACTTC.